The following is a T cell receptor beta chain sequence with its context. How the authors handled the data: The authors estimated nucleated cell counts from reference gene primer amplification. TCRdb's copy holds only in-frame clones and misses some; the assay was immunoSEQ multiplex PCR. Clonal size and the V and J genes are those of that table, whereas D and trimming came from the DNA. The sample contains around 100,000 clones, over 70% of which appear only once. This sample is drawn from a study of blood T cell repertoires in COVID-19. Study at large: Italy, Spain and the United States were the sources of the convalescent and acute COVID-19 samples. The cDNA or gDNA used as material had been derived from T cells, B-cell-depleted T cells, or PBMCs.

Germline lookup yields CDR1 SGHNT and CDR2 YYREEE (reference sequence). The CDR3 has 16 amino acids. V was clipped by 6 bases and J by 4 bases, with 17 bases between them. The source of this sequence is a woman in her sixties or seventies with acute or convalescent COVID-19. The gene calls are TRBV5-4 and TRBJ2-6; TRBD1 is a possible D gene (6 bases). Sequencing used peripheral blood. CDR3 in amino acids: CASTRGGPPGANVLTF. Written as DNA, the CDR3 is TGTGCCAGCACCCGAGGGGGACCCCCCGGGGCCAACGTCCTGACTTTC. The full variable domain, with the rest looked up from reference TRBV5-4 and TRBJ2-6, is ETGVTQSPTHLIKTRGQQVTLRCSSQSGHNTVSWYQQALGQGPQFIFQYYREEENGRGNFPPRFSGLQFPNYSSELNVNALELDDSALYLCASTRGGPPGANVLTFGAGSRLTVL.